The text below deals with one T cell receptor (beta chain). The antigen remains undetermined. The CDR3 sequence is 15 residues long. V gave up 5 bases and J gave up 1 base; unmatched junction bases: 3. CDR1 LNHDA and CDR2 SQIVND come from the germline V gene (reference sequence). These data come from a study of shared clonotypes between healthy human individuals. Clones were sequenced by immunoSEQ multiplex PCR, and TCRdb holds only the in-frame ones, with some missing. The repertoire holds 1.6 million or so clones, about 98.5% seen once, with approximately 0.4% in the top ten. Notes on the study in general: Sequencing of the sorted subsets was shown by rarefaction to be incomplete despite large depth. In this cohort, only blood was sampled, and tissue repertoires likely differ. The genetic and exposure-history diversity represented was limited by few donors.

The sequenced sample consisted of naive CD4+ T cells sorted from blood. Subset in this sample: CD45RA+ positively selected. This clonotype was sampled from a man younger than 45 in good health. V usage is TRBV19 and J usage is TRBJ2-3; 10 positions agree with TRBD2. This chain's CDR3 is CASSLGTSGTDTQYF. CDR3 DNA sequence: TGTGCCAGTAGTCTCGGGACTAGCGGCACAGATACGCAGTATTTT.